This record looks at one TCR beta chain sequence and its context. The antigen remains undetermined. From CD4+ cells came CD45RA+ naive and CD45RA-negative memory subsets. V lost 5 bases, J lost 6 bases, and 20 bases lay in between. Germline V gene data show CDR1 as MNHEY and CDR2 as SMNVEV (reference sequence). The CDR3 is 16 residues long. Profiled with immunoSEQ multiplex PCR; TCRdb holds only in-frame clones, not every one. The repertoire holds some 2.4 million clones, with under 95% as singletons. The sample originates from a study of shared clonotypes between healthy human individuals. Study results and caveats: A generally larger estimated richness was seen in naive subsets than in memory subsets. Clonotype sharing across donors was expected to vary with sequencing depth.

The chain employs TRBV27 and TRBJ1-5, with D perhaps matching TRBD1 (5 bases). The receptor comes from a man between 18 and 35 years old in good health. Some clones in this sample may be carry-over from other donors' samples. The sequenced sample consisted of naive CD4+ T cells from PBMCs. Subset of the sample: CD45RA+ positively selected. The CDR3 nucleotides read TGTGCCAGCAGTCCCTCGCGTCTCGTAGGGGCTCAGCCCCAGCATTTT. Protein: CASSPSRLVGAQPQHF.